Included here is one T cell receptor beta chain sequence, with context. Profiling relied on immunoSEQ multiplex PCR, and the TCRdb table lists in-frame clones only, not all of them. This table has under 95,000 clones, around 94% appearing once. The sample originates from a study of technical replicates of blood from several donors. V was shortened by 3 bases and J by 4 bases, with 4 bases between the two germline ends. This CDR3 spans 12 amino acids. CDR1 is MDHEN and CDR2 is SYDVKM in the germline V gene. The sequence was collected from a human donor in good health. The chain has TRBV28 and TRBJ2-1; the D is unclear. Material for sequencing was T cells isolated from PBMCs. The CDR3 reads CASSFRYNEQFF. CDR3 DNA sequence: TGTGCCAGCAGTTTCCGGTACAATGAGCAGTTCTTC.